This T cell receptor beta chain originates from a study of blood T cell repertoires in COVID-19. Looking at the study overall: Sites across the United States, Italy and Spain contributed samples from acute and convalescent COVID-19. Nucleic acid was either cDNA or gDNA, and it came from T cells, B-cell-depleted T cells, or PBMCs.

Looked up from germline, CDR1 is SGDLS and CDR2 is YYNGEE. The V end was cut by 7 bases, the J end by 2 bases, with 16 bases between. The CDR3 sequence is 15 residues long. Original processing notes: Cell counts per sample came from amplifying reference gene primers. TCRdb's table, derived via immunoSEQ multiplex PCR, lists solely in-frame clones and lacks some. V and J calls plus clone size are reproduced from that table; the DNA served to infer D and trimming. This sample has about 150,000 clones, with almost 80% found just once. This receptor was taken from a man aged 55 to 70 who had recovered from COVID-19. This sequence joins TRBV9 and TRBJ1-3; possible D gene TRBD1, 5 bases. Material for sequencing was peripheral blood. CDR3 DNA: TGTGCCAGCGGTACCCTCGCGGGGGCTGGAAACACCATATATTTT. Protein: CASGTLAGAGNTIYF. The full variable domain, its missing parts supplied by reference TRBV9 and TRBJ1-3, is DSGVTQTPKHLITATGQRVTLRCSPRSGDLSVYWYQQSLDQGLQFLIQYYNGEERAKGNILERFSAQQFPDLHSELNLSSLELGDSALYFCASGTLAGAGNTIYFGEGSWLTVV.